What follows are 4 T cell receptor beta chains derived from one specimen sequenced in a study of cytomegalovirus exposure and HLA in healthy donors. Primers for the PCR totalled 60 Vbeta and 13 Jbeta. Some clones are missing from TCRdb's copy, which holds only in-frame ones; the method was immunoSEQ multiplex PCR. Of about 190,000 clones listed, over 60% are singletons. The specimen was PBMCs. The source of these receptors is a man aged 25 to 45 in good health and CMV-seropositive.

CDR3 in DNA: TGTGCCAGCAGCTTAGCCTCGACAGGGGACTATGGCTACACCTTC. Its translation: CASSLASTGDYGYTF. The chain employs TRBV11-2 and TRBJ1-2, with 8 bases fitting TRBD1. With V trimmed by 1 base and J by 3 bases, 4 bases remained unmatched. CDR3 length equals 15 residues. Germline CDR1 reads SGHAT; CDR2 reads FQNNGV. The complete variable domain, with remaining parts taken from reference TRBV11-2 and TRBJ1-2, reads EAGVAQSPRYKIIEKRQSVAFWCNPISGHATLYWYQQILGQGPKLLIQFQNNGVVDDSQLPKDRFSAERLKGVDSTLKIQPAKLEDSAVYLCASSLASTGDYGYTFGSGTRLTVV.

A single count supports this clone. The genes are TRBV29-1 and TRBJ1-2; perhaps TRBD1 as D (6 bases). The CDR3 is 14 residues long. Trimming left V 0 bases short and J 1 base short, with 9 bases between. Germline lookup yields CDR1 SQVTM and CDR2 ANQGSEA. The CDR3 loop reads CSVEERTVNYGYTF. Written as DNA, the CDR3 is TGCAGCGTTGAAGAACGGACAGTTAACTATGGCTACACCTTC.

V gene TRBV28 combines with J gene TRBJ2-5, with a possible D match to TRBD1 (6 bases). The end of the DNA fits TRBJ2-7 better, so the J call may be wrong. This CDR3 spans 14 amino acids. Germline CDR1 MDHEN, CDR2 SYDVKM. The CDR3 here is CASTRPGASYEQYF. The DNA for the CDR3 is TGTGCCAGCACCCGCCCAGGGGCGTCCTACGAGCAGTACTTC.

The rearrangement joins TRBV19 to TRBJ2-7; tentative D call: TRBD2 (6 bases). The CDR3 consists of 14 residues. Germline V lookup: CDR1 LNHDA, CDR2 SQIVND (reference sequence). The V end lost 3 bases, the J end lost 2 bases, and 11 bases lay between the germline ends. Here the CDR3 reads CASSMGGATYEQYF. The CDR3 DNA follows: TGTGCCAGTAGTATGGGGGGAGCTACCTACGAGCAGTACTTC.